Listed below are T cell receptor beta chains from one sample, sequenced in a study of T cell responses to AZD1222 COVID-19 vaccine. Here immunoSEQ multiplex PCR was the method, and the copy in TCRdb shows in-frame clones only, minus some. The table includes 110,000 to 150,000 clones, 89% detected once. Specimen: peripheral blood, collected on day 0 of AZD1222 vaccination. The receptors here all came from an adult in good health. Each CDR3 is given with its conserved first and last residue. A D gene is named only where the DNA matches it firmly. Expanded clones get a size class; other rows say once, few or many, or leave the size out.

clone size,D gene,J gene,V gene,CDR3 DNA,CDR3 protein
.,.,TRBJ1-5,TRBV27,TGTGCCAGCAGTTTCTCTTATTATCAGCCCCAGCATTTT,CASSFSYYQPQHF
.,.,TRBJ1-3,TRBV7-9,TGTGCCAGTTTGACATTCGCGGGGGGAAACACCATATATTTT,CASLTFAGGNTIYF
.,TRBD2,TRBJ2-1,TRBV19,TGTGCCAGTAGTACGGGACTAAGGGCTTACAATGAGCAGTTCTTC,CASSTGLRAYNEQFF
.,TRBD1,TRBJ1-2,TRBV4-3,TGCGCCAGCAGCCAAGTACCGGGACAGGGGGACTATGGCTACACCTTC,CASSQVPGQGDYGYTF
.,TRBD1,TRBJ1-3,TRBV7-9,TGTGCCAGCAGCTTCGACAGGGGGCGAAGAAACACCATATATTTT,CASSFDRGRRNTIYF
few,TRBD2,TRBJ2-3,TRBV7-8,TGTGCCAGCAGCTTAGGGACTAGTACCTCCGCTTATACGCAGTATTTT,CASSLGTSTSAYTQYF
.,.,TRBJ2-7,TRBV13,TGTGCCAGCAGCTTAGAGTCCAAGGGCAGCTCCTACGAGCAGTACTTC,CASSLESKGSSYEQYF
once,.,TRBJ2-5,TRBV27,TGTGCCAGCACCCATCCCCCAAAAGGGGAGACCCAGTACTTC,CASTHPPKGETQYF
.,.,TRBJ2-1,TRBV5-1,TGCGCCAGCAGCTTGATTTTGTCGGACAATGAGCAGTTCTTC,CASSLILSDNEQFF
.,TRBD2,TRBJ2-1,TRBV3-1/TRBV3-2,TGTGCCAGCAGCCATAGCGGGAGTAGCGATGAGCAGTTCTTC,CASSHSGSSDEQFF
.,.,TRBJ1-1,TRBV4-1,TGCGCCAGCAGCCAAGAGGGCAGGGTAACTGAAGCTTTCTTT,CASSQEGRVTEAFF
.,.,TRBJ1-1,TRBV7-3,TGTGCCAGCAGCCTAGGGGGGCAGAACACTGAAGCTTTCTTT,CASSLGGQNTEAFF
.,.,TRBJ2-7,TRBV21-1,TGTGCCAGCAGCAAAGACGGCAGGGGCTACGAGCAGTACTTC,CASSKDGRGYEQYF
.,.,TRBJ1-4,TRBV5-6,TGTGCCAGCAGCTTGACGGCCTCTAATGAAAAACTGTTTTTT,CASSLTASNEKLFF
.,TRBD1,TRBJ1-5,TRBV6-5,TGTGCCAGCAGCTCGGGGCAGGGGGCTTATCAGCCCCAGCATTTT,CASSSGQGAYQPQHF
few,.,TRBJ2-3,TRBV29-1,TGCAGCGTATCCAAGGTGGGCGGGGCTACAGATACGCAGTATTTT,CSVSKVGGATDTQYF
.,.,TRBJ2-3,TRBV7-3,TGTGCCAGCAGCTTGATAGGAGGCTCTAGCACAGATACGCAGTATTTT,CASSLIGGSSTDTQYF
.,TRBD1,TRBJ1-4,TRBV18,TGTGCCAGCTCACGGACCGGGACAGGAAGACGGGAAAAACTGTTTTTT,CASSRTGTGRREKLFF
.,.,TRBJ1-5,TRBV4-1,TGCGCCAGCAGCCACCCGCGGGATGTTAAAGGCAATCAGCCCCAGCATTTT,CASSHPRDVKGNQPQHF
.,.,TRBJ2-1,TRBV10-2,TGCGCCAGCAGTGAGTCCGGACTTACCTACAATGAGCAGTTCTTC,CASSESGLTYNEQFF
.,.,TRBJ2-1,TRBV7-2,TGTGCCAGCAGCTTGGAACTAGGCTACAATGAGCAGTTCTTC,CASSLELGYNEQFF
.,.,TRBJ2-1,TRBV29-1,TGCAGCGTTTCCCGGGACTACAATGAGCAGTTCTTC,CSVSRDYNEQFF
.,.,TRBJ1-3,TRBV28,TGTGCCAGCAGTTTTTTCAGGGACGGAAACACCATATATTTT,CASSFFRDGNTIYF
once,TRBD1,TRBJ2-1,TRBV28,TGTGCCAGCAGGGAGACAGGGGATAGCTCCTACAATGAGCAGTTCTTC,CASRETGDSSYNEQFF
.,.,TRBJ1-3,TRBV30,TGTGCCTGGAGTATCGCGGGGGCTGGAAACACCATATATTTT,CAWSIAGAGNTIYF
few,TRBD2,TRBJ2-5,TRBV29-1,TGCAGTGTCGGCGGGGGGCTGGCTCAAGAGACCCAGTACTTC,CSVGGGLAQETQYF
.,.,TRBJ1-5,TRBV18,TGTGCCAGCTCACCAGGGGACAATCAGCCCCAGCATTTT,CASSPGDNQPQHF
many,.,TRBJ1-5,TRBV7-9,TGTGCCAGCAGCTTAGGCGGATACAGCAATCAGCCCCAGCATTTT,CASSLGGYSNQPQHF
.,TRBD2,TRBJ2-1,TRBV3-1/TRBV3-2,TGTGCCAGCAGCCGCCGGACTAGCGGGGTATACAATGAGCAGTTCTTC,CASSRRTSGVYNEQFF
.,.,TRBJ1-5,TRBV7-9,TGTGCCAGCAGCCAGACCGGCGCAGGGGCAAATCAGCCCCAGCATTTT,CASSQTGAGANQPQHF
few,TRBD2,TRBJ2-3,TRBV14,TGTGCCAGCAGCCAAGGAGGGAGCGGGGGGGCAGATACGCAGTATTTT,CASSQGGSGGADTQYF
.,TRBD1,TRBJ1-2,TRBV19,TGTGCCAGTAGCTTTACGAGGGGGCTCGACTATGGCTACACCTTC,CASSFTRGLDYGYTF
.,.,TRBJ1-5,TRBV4-2,TGTGCCAGCAGCCGGGGCAGGCAGGATCAGCCCCAGCATTTT,CASSRGRQDQPQHF
.,.,TRBJ1-3,TRBV28,TGTGCCAGCAGGACAACCGGGACGGCCTCTGGAAACACCATATATTTT,CASRTTGTASGNTIYF
.,TRBD1,TRBJ1-2,TRBV3-1/TRBV3-2,TGTGCCAGCAGTACAGGGGAATGGGGCTACACCTTC,CASSTGEWGYTF
once,TRBD1,TRBJ2-7,TRBV7-7,TGTGCTAGCAGCTTAGAGCTCGGACAGGGCTACGAGCAGTACTTC,CASSLELGQGYEQYF
.,.,TRBJ2-7,TRBV20-1,TGCAGTGCTAGTTTGGACACCGCCTACGAGCAGTACTTC,CSASLDTAYEQYF
.,TRBD2,TRBJ2-7,TRBV11-2,TGTGCCAGCAGTCCCCGGTTGGGGACTAGCGGGGGGGCGGTGCAGAAATACTCCTACGAGCAGTACTTC,CASSPRLGTSGGAVQKYSYEQYF
.,.,TRBJ1-2,TRBV6-5,TGTGCCAGCACAAATCAGGGGTCGGGGACTTATGGCTACACCTTC,CASTNQGSGTYGYTF
.,.,TRBJ2-1,TRBV7-6,TGTGCCAGCAGCTTAGAGGTCCGGGGGGCTGTCAATGAGCAGTTCTTC,CASSLEVRGAVNEQFF
.,.,TRBJ2-7,TRBV6-5,TGTGCCAGCCTCTCGTCGACCCCTCGAGAGCAGTACTTC,CASLSSTPREQYF
.,TRBD2,TRBJ2-1,TRBV7-2,TGTGCCAGCAGCCTTAGCGGGACCCCCTACAATGAGCAGTTCTTC,CASSLSGTPYNEQFF
few,TRBD1,TRBJ1-2,TRBV28,TGTGCCAGCAGTCCTACCGGGACAGGGTACTATGGCTACACCTTC,CASSPTGTGYYGYTF
.,.,TRBJ1-6,TRBV6-1,TGTGCCAGCAATCCCCGGAGTAGTTGGGGGTCACCCCTCCACTTT,CASNPRSSWGSPLHF
.,TRBD1,TRBJ2-3,TRBV5-4,TGTGCCAGCAGCTTCCCGGGACAGGGATCAGATACGCAGTATTTT,CASSFPGQGSDTQYF
.,.,TRBJ1-2,TRBV28,TGTGCCAGCAGTTCGGGGCAGGGTAGAAACTATGGCTACACCTTC,CASSSGQGRNYGYTF
.,.,TRBJ1-1,TRBV5-1,TGCGCCAGCAGCGGGGACACTGAAGCTTTCTTT,CASSGDTEAFF
.,.,TRBJ2-1,TRBV6-2/TRBV6-3,TGTGCCAGCAGTGACTCTGAGCAGTTCTTC,CASSDSEQFF
.,TRBD1,TRBJ2-1,TRBV9,TGTGCCAGCAGCTCGGGACAGGGGTGGGCTGGCTACAATGAGCAGTTCTTC,CASSSGQGWAGYNEQFF
.,.,TRBJ2-7,TRBV18,TGTGCCAGCTCACCAGGGATTTGGACCGAGCAGTACTTC,CASSPGIWTEQYF
.,TRBD2,TRBJ2-3,TRBV5-6,TGTGCCAGCAGCTTGTTGCTAGCGGGAGGGCCTGTGAAAGATACGCAGTATTTT,CASSLLLAGGPVKDTQYF
.,.,TRBJ1-1,TRBV12-3/TRBV12-4,TGTGCCAGCAGTTTAATGGGGGGCACTGAAGCTTTCTTT,CASSLMGGTEAFF
.,.,TRBJ2-3,TRBV6-5,TGTGCCAGCAGTTACGGGGGGTACCTCACAGATACGCAGTATTTT,CASSYGGYLTDTQYF
.,.,TRBJ2-3,TRBV3-1/TRBV3-2,TGTGCCAGCAGCTTGCGGGGACCACCTTCAGATACGCAGTATTTT,CASSLRGPPSDTQYF
.,.,TRBJ1-1,TRBV10-3,TGTGCCATCAGTGCACGGGGAGGGATGAACACTGAAGCTTTCTTT,CAISARGGMNTEAFF
few,TRBD1,TRBJ1-6,TRBV6-1,TGTGCCAGCAGTGCCGGACAGGGGTCCTATAATTCACCCCTCCACTTT,CASSAGQGSYNSPLHF
.,.,TRBJ1-2,TRBV7-8,TGTGCCAGCAGCTTATGGGTTGGGGGCATGGGCTACACCTTC,CASSLWVGGMGYTF